The sequence of this TCR beta chain was determined in a study of blood T cell repertoires in COVID-19. Across the whole study: Italy, Spain and the United States were the sources of the convalescent and acute COVID-19 samples.

Repertoires were generated with immunoSEQ multiplex PCR, while TCRdb's copy carries only in-frame clones and drops some. The table lists around 84,000 clones, roughly 80% of them singletons, with just over 35% in the top ten. V lost 1 base and J 8 bases, leaving 15 bases between the germline ends. CDR3 length equals 15 residues. Germline CDR1 is LNHDA and CDR2 is SQIVND (reference sequence). This chain connects TRBV19 to TRBJ2-1; perhaps TRBD2 as D (6 bases). This receptor was identified in a man aged 55 to 70 with COVID-19, enrolled during active disease. Sequenced sample: peripheral blood. CDR3 sequence reads: CASSIGASASDEQFF. The CDR3 DNA sequence: TGTGCCAGTAGTATAGGGGCTAGCGCTTCCGATGAGCAGTTCTTC. Looking up the rest from reference TRBV19 and TRBJ2-1 gives the full variable domain: DGGITQSPKYLFRKEGQNVTLSCEQNLNHDAMYWYRQDPGQGLRLIYYSQIVNDFQKGDIAEGYSVSREKKESFPLTVTSAQKNPTAFYLCASSIGASASDEQFFGPGTRLTVL.